This T cell receptor (beta chain) was recovered during a study of cytomegalovirus exposure and HLA in healthy donors. Germline CDR1 and CDR2: SEHNR and FQNEAQ (reference sequence). Unmatched junction bases numbered 3, after V lost 5 bases and J lost 2 bases. The CDR3 is made up of 14 amino acids. Here immunoSEQ multiplex PCR was the method, and the copy in TCRdb shows in-frame clones only, minus some. The profile covers some 140,000 clones, with 75% to 90% appearing a single time and around 24% taken by the ten largest. General study results and limits: Cytomegalovirus association was assigned to approximately 160 TCR beta chains. Reported results showed that the classifier diagnosed cytomegalovirus status with high specificity and sensitivity.

Comments on this clone: Its antigen is as yet unknown.

The sequenced material came from PBMCs. This clonotype was sampled from a man aged 18-30 years in good health and CMV-seropositive. The chain links TRBV7-9 to TRBJ2-7; 10 bases map to TRBD1. The DNA of the CDR3 is TGTGCCAGCAGCCACGGGACAGGGGCCTACGAGCAGTACTTC. Translated, it gives CASSHGTGAYEQYF.